This T cell receptor beta chain was sequenced during a study of blood T cells in healthy people across ages. The CDR3 totals 12 residues. V lost 3 bases to trimming and J lost 2 bases, with 4 bases between them. Germline values: CDR1 SGDLS, CDR2 YYNGEE. Findings of the study overall: It was not possible, with unsorted PBMCs, to conclusively compare naive and antigen-experienced cells.

This clonotype was seen a handful of times. Its matching antigen is unknown. A J-beta primer mix and a sample-barcoded 5' primer were used in a second PCR of roughly 6 to 12 cycles. TCRdb reprocessed the 5' RACE reads via MiXCR and lists one record per CDR3 protein. The sample includes hundreds of thousands of distinct CDR3 sequences, approximately 60% of them seen just once. The people who gave samples were healthy Caucasians from Russia, aged roughly 6 to 100. Isolated per sample were at least 7 million PBMCs. The sequencing input was blood. This receptor was obtained from a man aged 40-49 years in good health. The J gene is TRBJ2-3, the V gene TRBV9; D not resolved. The CDR3 nucleotides read TGTGCCAGCAGCGCTAACACAGATACGCAGTATTTT. Protein product: CASSANTDTQYF.